The rows below give T cell receptor beta chains drawn from one sample of a study of blood T cell repertoires in COVID-19. Here immunoSEQ multiplex PCR was the method, and the copy in TCRdb shows in-frame clones only, minus some. The data contain roughly 200,000 clones, approximately 80% of them singletons. Input material: peripheral blood. These receptors originate from a woman in her 50s with active or convalescent COVID-19. CDR3s include the opening cysteine and the closing phenylalanine or tryptophan. Fields, in order: clone size, V gene, J gene, D gene, CDR3 protein, CDR3 DNA. A D gene is named only where the DNA matches it firmly. The listing skips clone size in some rows; elsewhere it reads once, few, many or a size class.

clone size: .; V gene: TRBV7-9; J gene: TRBJ1-5; D gene: .; CDR3 protein: CASSPARDNQPQHF; CDR3 DNA: TGTGCCAGCAGCCCGGCACGGGACAATCAGCCCCAGCATTTT
clone size: .; V gene: TRBV13; J gene: TRBJ2-7; D gene: .; CDR3 protein: CASSFPPGQFYEQYF; CDR3 DNA: TGTGCCAGCAGCTTTCCCCCGGGACAATTCTACGAGCAGTACTTC
clone size: .; V gene: TRBV28; J gene: TRBJ1-1; D gene: .; CDR3 protein: CASSGGNTEAFF; CDR3 DNA: TGTGCCAGCAGTGGAGGGAACACTGAAGCTTTCTTT
clone size: few; V gene: TRBV6-2/TRBV6-3; J gene: TRBJ2-7; D gene: .; CDR3 protein: CASSYSSPYEQYF; CDR3 DNA: TGTGCCAGCAGTTACTCGAGTCCCTACGAGCAGTACTTC
clone size: .; V gene: TRBV7-2; J gene: TRBJ2-2; D gene: TRBD2; CDR3 protein: CASSSTSGANTGELFF; CDR3 DNA: TGTGCCAGCAGCTCGACTAGCGGGGCCAACACCGGGGAGCTGTTTTTT
clone size: .; V gene: TRBV20-1; J gene: TRBJ1-6; D gene: .; CDR3 protein: CSASIAASPDNSPLHF; CDR3 DNA: TGCAGTGCTAGTATCGCAGCGAGCCCCGATAATTCACCCCTCCACTTT
clone size: .; V gene: TRBV24-1; J gene: TRBJ2-1; D gene: TRBD1; CDR3 protein: CATSAPGGQGSYNEQFF; CDR3 DNA: TGTGCCACCAGTGCCCCTGGGGGACAGGGTTCCTACAATGAGCAGTTCTTC
clone size: .; V gene: TRBV7-9; J gene: TRBJ1-4; D gene: .; CDR3 protein: CASSVPGEKLFF; CDR3 DNA: TGTGCCAGCAGCGTACCCGGGGAAAAACTGTTTTTT
clone size: few; V gene: TRBV27; J gene: TRBJ1-2; D gene: TRBD1; CDR3 protein: CASSFSTGAAYGYTF; CDR3 DNA: TGTGCCAGCAGTTTCTCGACAGGGGCGGCCTATGGCTACACCTTC
clone size: .; V gene: TRBV28; J gene: TRBJ1-2; D gene: .; CDR3 protein: CASSPAGSYGYTF; CDR3 DNA: TGTGCCAGCAGTCCTGCAGGGTCGTATGGCTACACCTTC
clone size: few; V gene: TRBV5-1; J gene: TRBJ2-2; D gene: .; CDR3 protein: CASSLVTGGELFF; CDR3 DNA: TGCGCCAGCAGCTTGGTGACAGGCGGGGAGCTGTTTTTT
clone size: .; V gene: TRBV6-2/TRBV6-3; J gene: TRBJ2-3; D gene: .; CDR3 protein: CASSYFGQTDADTQYF; CDR3 DNA: TGTGCCAGCAGTTACTTCGGACAGACAGATGCAGATACGCAGTATTTT
clone size: .; V gene: TRBV2; J gene: TRBJ1-3; D gene: .; CDR3 protein: CASSEASPQGGNTIYF; CDR3 DNA: TGTGCCAGCAGTGAAGCGTCCCCCCAGGGAGGAAACACCATATATTTT
clone size: .; V gene: TRBV24-1; J gene: TRBJ1-1; D gene: .; CDR3 protein: CATSDGGTEAFF; CDR3 DNA: TGTGCCACCAGTGATGGGGGGACTGAAGCTTTCTTT
clone size: once; V gene: TRBV19; J gene: TRBJ1-1; D gene: .; CDR3 protein: CASNWAGVTEAFF; CDR3 DNA: TGTGCCAGTAATTGGGCGGGGGTCACTGAAGCTTTCTTT
clone size: .; V gene: TRBV14; J gene: TRBJ2-6; D gene: .; CDR3 protein: CASSPTPGTGANVLTF; CDR3 DNA: TGTGCCAGCAGCCCTACACCCGGGACAGGGGCCAACGTCCTGACTTTC
clone size: .; V gene: TRBV7-2; J gene: TRBJ1-2; D gene: .; CDR3 protein: CASSLGQGYGYTF; CDR3 DNA: TGTGCCAGCAGCTTAGGGCAGGGGTATGGCTACACCTTC
clone size: .; V gene: TRBV4-3; J gene: TRBJ1-5; D gene: TRBD1; CDR3 protein: CASSQKTGAGWPQHF; CDR3 DNA: TGCGCCAGCAGCCAAAAGACAGGGGCGGGTTGGCCCCAGCATTTT
clone size: .; V gene: TRBV4-1; J gene: TRBJ2-3; D gene: .; CDR3 protein: CASSQDRDIGGGDTQYF; CDR3 DNA: TGCGCCAGCAGCCAAGATAGGGACATCGGCGGGGGAGATACGCAGTATTTT
clone size: .; V gene: TRBV27; J gene: TRBJ2-1; D gene: TRBD1; CDR3 protein: CASSTYRDRGLSEQFF; CDR3 DNA: TGTGCCAGCAGTACGTACCGGGACAGGGGGCTTAGTGAGCAGTTCTTC
clone size: .; V gene: TRBV12-5; J gene: TRBJ2-7; D gene: TRBD2; CDR3 protein: CASGLLAGASYEQYF; CDR3 DNA: TGTGCTAGTGGTTTGTTAGCGGGGGCCTCCTACGAGCAGTACTTC
clone size: .; V gene: TRBV3-1/TRBV3-2; J gene: TRBJ2-7; D gene: TRBD1; CDR3 protein: CASSRQGATHEQYF; CDR3 DNA: TGTGCCAGCAGCCGACAGGGCGCCACTCACGAGCAGTACTTC
clone size: .; V gene: TRBV30; J gene: TRBJ2-5; D gene: .; CDR3 protein: CAWTPDTVETQYF; CDR3 DNA: TGTGCCTGGACCCCGGACACGGTGGAGACCCAGTACTTC
clone size: .; V gene: TRBV7-7; J gene: TRBJ2-2; D gene: .; CDR3 protein: CASSSEVWGDTGELFF; CDR3 DNA: TGTGCCAGCAGCTCGGAGGTTTGGGGTGACACCGGGGAGCTGTTTTTT
clone size: .; V gene: TRBV9; J gene: TRBJ2-2; D gene: TRBD1; CDR3 protein: CASSGRDRKNTGELFF; CDR3 DNA: TGTGCCAGCAGCGGCCGGGACAGGAAGAACACCGGGGAGCTGTTTTTT
clone size: .; V gene: TRBV27; J gene: TRBJ2-1; D gene: TRBD2; CDR3 protein: CASSLRSYGLASYNEQFF; CDR3 DNA: TGTGCCAGCAGTTTACGCAGTTATGGACTAGCGTCCTACAATGAGCAGTTCTTC
clone size: .; V gene: TRBV19; J gene: TRBJ2-1; D gene: .; CDR3 protein: CASSIGADRGNEQFF; CDR3 DNA: TGTGCCAGTAGTATCGGCGCGGATAGGGGTAATGAGCAGTTCTTC
clone size: .; V gene: TRBV7-2; J gene: TRBJ2-7; D gene: TRBD1; CDR3 protein: CASSPTGWEQYF; CDR3 DNA: TGTGCCAGCAGCCCGACAGGGTGGGAGCAGTACTTC
clone size: once; V gene: TRBV10-3; J gene: TRBJ2-7; D gene: .; CDR3 protein: CAISESNEQYF; CDR3 DNA: TGTGCCATCAGTGAGTCCAACGAGCAGTACTTC
clone size: .; V gene: TRBV11-2; J gene: TRBJ1-4; D gene: .; CDR3 protein: CASSFVQWRGRGPAEKLFF; CDR3 DNA: TGTGCCAGCAGCTTCGTGCAATGGCGAGGCCGCGGCCCAGCGGAAAAACTGTTTTTT
clone size: few; V gene: TRBV6-1; J gene: TRBJ1-1; D gene: TRBD1; CDR3 protein: CASSEGRGRGAFF; CDR3 DNA: TGTGCCAGCAGTGAAGGCAGGGGGCGCGGAGCTTTCTTT
clone size: .; V gene: TRBV29-1; J gene: TRBJ1-2; D gene: .; CDR3 protein: CSVAGGNYGYTF; CDR3 DNA: TGCAGCGTCGCGGGGGGGAACTATGGCTACACCTTC
clone size: few; V gene: TRBV12-3/TRBV12-4; J gene: TRBJ1-1; D gene: TRBD1; CDR3 protein: CASSPDRDTEAFF; CDR3 DNA: TGTGCCAGCAGCCCAGACAGGGACACTGAAGCTTTCTTT
clone size: .; V gene: TRBV4-3; J gene: TRBJ1-4; D gene: .; CDR3 protein: CASSWGARGRELFF; CDR3 DNA: TGCGCCAGCAGCTGGGGGGCGCGGGGGAGAGAACTGTTTTTT
clone size: .; V gene: TRBV6-5; J gene: TRBJ1-2; D gene: .; CDR3 protein: CASSYSFGNYGYTF; CDR3 DNA: TGTGCCAGCAGTTACTCATTCGGGAACTATGGCTACACCTTC
clone size: .; V gene: TRBV5-1; J gene: TRBJ2-2; D gene: TRBD2; CDR3 protein: CASSRTSGGPNTGELFF; CDR3 DNA: TGCGCCAGCAGCCGGACTAGCGGGGGGCCCAACACCGGGGAGCTGTTTTTT
clone size: .; V gene: TRBV19; J gene: TRBJ2-5; D gene: TRBD1; CDR3 protein: CASTSHPGQTLQETQYF; CDR3 DNA: TGTGCCAGTACCTCCCATCCGGGACAGACATTACAAGAGACCCAGTACTTC
clone size: .; V gene: TRBV5-4; J gene: TRBJ2-5; D gene: .; CDR3 protein: CASSLDRVETQYF; CDR3 DNA: TGTGCCAGCAGCTTGGATCGGGTGGAGACCCAGTACTTC
clone size: .; V gene: TRBV28; J gene: TRBJ1-2; D gene: .; CDR3 protein: CASSLEGSEGLLGAYGYTF; CDR3 DNA: TGTGCCAGCAGTTTAGAAGGTTCGGAGGGGCTTCTGGGTGCCTATGGCTACACCTTC
clone size: .; V gene: TRBV2; J gene: TRBJ2-1; D gene: TRBD2; CDR3 protein: CSDRLAGGSSYNEQFF; CDR3 DNA: TGCTCCGACCGACTAGCGGGGGGGAGCTCCTACAATGAGCAGTTCTTC
clone size: .; V gene: TRBV4-3; J gene: TRBJ1-4; D gene: .; CDR3 protein: CASSQEQGWDEKLFF; CDR3 DNA: TGCGCCAGCAGCCAAGAGCAGGGATGGGATGAAAAACTGTTTTTT
clone size: .; V gene: TRBV5-5; J gene: TRBJ2-3; D gene: TRBD2; CDR3 protein: CASSLGIAGATDTQYF; CDR3 DNA: TGTGCCAGCAGCTTGGGGATAGCGGGAGCCACAGATACGCAGTATTTT
clone size: once; V gene: TRBV29-1; J gene: TRBJ2-1; D gene: TRBD1; CDR3 protein: CSVRRDRGHDEQFF; CDR3 DNA: TGCAGCGTTAGGAGGGACAGGGGTCATGATGAGCAGTTCTTC
clone size: .; V gene: TRBV16; J gene: TRBJ1-2; D gene: .; CDR3 protein: CASSQSSNYGYTF; CDR3 DNA: TGTGCCAGCAGCCAAAGTAGTAACTATGGCTACACCTTC
clone size: many; V gene: TRBV11-2; J gene: TRBJ2-1; D gene: TRBD2; CDR3 protein: CASSFRGSGIFNEQFF; CDR3 DNA: TGTGCCAGCAGCTTTCGAGGCAGCGGGATATTCAATGAGCAGTTCTTC
clone size: .; V gene: TRBV18; J gene: TRBJ1-2; D gene: TRBD1; CDR3 protein: CASSNDRGHYGYTF; CDR3 DNA: TGTGCCAGCTCAAATGACAGGGGGCACTATGGCTACACCTTC
clone size: many; V gene: TRBV7-6; J gene: TRBJ2-2; D gene: .; CDR3 protein: CASSLGQSANTGELFF; CDR3 DNA: TGTGCCAGCAGCTTAGGACAGTCCGCGAACACCGGGGAGCTGTTTTTT
clone size: .; V gene: TRBV7-9; J gene: TRBJ1-4; D gene: TRBD1; CDR3 protein: CASSAGQGNEKLFF; CDR3 DNA: TGTGCCAGCAGCGCGGGACAGGGGAATGAAAAACTGTTTTTT
clone size: few; V gene: TRBV19; J gene: TRBJ2-7; D gene: TRBD2; CDR3 protein: CASSPSGNPEQYF; CDR3 DNA: TGTGCCAGTTCCCCTAGCGGGAACCCCGAGCAGTACTTC
clone size: once; V gene: TRBV11-2; J gene: TRBJ2-1; D gene: TRBD2; CDR3 protein: CASSTRGSSGSSYEQFF; CDR3 DNA: TGTGCCAGCAGCACAAGAGGGAGTAGCGGGAGTTCGTATGAGCAGTTCTTC
clone size: .; V gene: TRBV5-1; J gene: TRBJ1-2; D gene: .; CDR3 protein: CASSPGETYGYTF; CDR3 DNA: TGCGCCAGCAGCCCAGGGGAGACCTATGGCTACACCTTC
clone size: .; V gene: TRBV7-2; J gene: TRBJ2-7; D gene: .; CDR3 protein: CASSLGYLVQNEQYF; CDR3 DNA: TGTGCCAGCAGCTTAGGGTATCTAGTCCAGAACGAGCAGTACTTC